The present T cell receptor beta chain was sequenced within a study of blood T cell repertoires in COVID-19. TCRdb's copy holds only in-frame clones and misses some; the assay was immunoSEQ multiplex PCR. The sample consists of around 200,000 clones, approximately 80% of them appearing once. This CDR3 has 13 residues. The germline V and J ends were trimmed by 6 bases and 3 bases, with 8 bases remaining between them. In germline, CDR1 is MNHEY, CDR2 SVGAGI. The chain links TRBV6-5 to TRBJ1-4, with unresolved D. The clonotype comes from a woman of 80 years or more with acute or convalescent COVID-19. Sequences were obtained from peripheral blood. The CDR3 is CASRGSANEKLFF. The CDR3 nucleotides are TGTGCCAGCAGAGGCAGCGCTAATGAAAAACTGTTTTTT.